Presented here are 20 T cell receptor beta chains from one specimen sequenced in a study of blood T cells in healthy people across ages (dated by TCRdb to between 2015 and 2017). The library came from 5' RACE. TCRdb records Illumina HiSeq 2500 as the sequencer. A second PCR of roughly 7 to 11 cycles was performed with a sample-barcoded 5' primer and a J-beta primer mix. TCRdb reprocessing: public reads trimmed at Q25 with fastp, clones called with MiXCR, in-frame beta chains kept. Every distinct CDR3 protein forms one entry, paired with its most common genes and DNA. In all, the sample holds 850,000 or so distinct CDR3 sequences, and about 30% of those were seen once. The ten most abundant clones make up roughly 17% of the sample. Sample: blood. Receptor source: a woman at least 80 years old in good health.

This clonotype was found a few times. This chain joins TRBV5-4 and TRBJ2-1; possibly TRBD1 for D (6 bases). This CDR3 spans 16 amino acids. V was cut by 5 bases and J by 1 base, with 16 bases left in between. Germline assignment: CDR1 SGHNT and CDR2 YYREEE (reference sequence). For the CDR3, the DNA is TGTGCCAGCAGGGACCCGGCAGGGGATTCCTACAATGAGCAGTTCTTC. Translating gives CASRDPAGDSYNEQFF.

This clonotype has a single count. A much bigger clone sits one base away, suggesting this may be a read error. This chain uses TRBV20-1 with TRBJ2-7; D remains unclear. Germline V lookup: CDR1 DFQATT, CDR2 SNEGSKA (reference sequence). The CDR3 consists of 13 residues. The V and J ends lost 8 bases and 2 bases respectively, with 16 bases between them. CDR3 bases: TGCAGTACTAAATCACTCCTGCCCTACGAGCAGTACTTC. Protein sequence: CSTKSLLPYEQYF.

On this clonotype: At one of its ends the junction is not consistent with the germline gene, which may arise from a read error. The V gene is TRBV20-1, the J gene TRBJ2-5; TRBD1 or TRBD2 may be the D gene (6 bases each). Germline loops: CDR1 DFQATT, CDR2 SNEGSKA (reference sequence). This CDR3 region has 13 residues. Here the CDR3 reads CSAREIRRDTLYF. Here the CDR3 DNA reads TGCAGTGCTAGAGAGATCCGGAGGGACACCCTGTACTTC.

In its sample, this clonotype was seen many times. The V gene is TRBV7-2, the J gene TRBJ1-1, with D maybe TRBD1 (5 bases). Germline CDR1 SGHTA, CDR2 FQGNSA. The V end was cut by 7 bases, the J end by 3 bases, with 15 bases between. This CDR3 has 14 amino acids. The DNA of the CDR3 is TGTGCCAGCACCTCACCGGGGGGGTACACTGAAGCTTTCTTT. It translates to CASTSPGGYTEAFF.

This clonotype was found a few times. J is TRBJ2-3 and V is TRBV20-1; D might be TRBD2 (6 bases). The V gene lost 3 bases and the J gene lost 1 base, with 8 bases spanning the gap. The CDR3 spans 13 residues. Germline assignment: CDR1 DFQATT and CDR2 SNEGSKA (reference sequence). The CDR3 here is CSASRERTDTQYF. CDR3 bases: TGCAGTGCTAGCCGGGAGCGCACAGATACGCAGTATTTT.

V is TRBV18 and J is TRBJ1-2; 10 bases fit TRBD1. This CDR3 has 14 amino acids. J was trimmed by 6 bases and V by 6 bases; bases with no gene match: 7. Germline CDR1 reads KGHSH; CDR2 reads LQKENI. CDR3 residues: CASSPTGGEDGYTF. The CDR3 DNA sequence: TGTGCCAGCTCCCCGACAGGGGGCGAGGATGGCTACACCTTC.

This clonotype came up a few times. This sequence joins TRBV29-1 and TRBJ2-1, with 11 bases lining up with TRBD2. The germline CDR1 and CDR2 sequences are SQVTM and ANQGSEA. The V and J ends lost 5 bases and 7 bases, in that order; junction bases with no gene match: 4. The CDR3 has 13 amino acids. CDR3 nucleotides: TGCAGCGTTCCACTAGCGGGAGTGAATGAGCAGTTCTTC. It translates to CSVPLAGVNEQFF.

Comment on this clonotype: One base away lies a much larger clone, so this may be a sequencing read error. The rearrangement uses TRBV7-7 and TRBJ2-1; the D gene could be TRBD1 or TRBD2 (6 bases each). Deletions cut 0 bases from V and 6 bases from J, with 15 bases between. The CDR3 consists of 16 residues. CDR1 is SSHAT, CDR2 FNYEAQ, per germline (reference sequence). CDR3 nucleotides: TGTGCCAGCAGCTTAGCGGCCAGCAGGGGACTCAATGAGCAGTTCTTC. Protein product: CASSLAASRGLNEQFF.

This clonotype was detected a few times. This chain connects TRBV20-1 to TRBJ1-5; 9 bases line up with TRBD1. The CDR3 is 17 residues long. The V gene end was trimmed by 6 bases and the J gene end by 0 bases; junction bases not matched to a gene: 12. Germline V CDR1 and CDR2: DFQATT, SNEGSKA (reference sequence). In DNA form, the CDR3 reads TGCAGTGCCATACTTCGACAGGGGGGATATAGCAATCAGCCCCAGCATTTT. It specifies CSAILRQGGYSNQPQHF.

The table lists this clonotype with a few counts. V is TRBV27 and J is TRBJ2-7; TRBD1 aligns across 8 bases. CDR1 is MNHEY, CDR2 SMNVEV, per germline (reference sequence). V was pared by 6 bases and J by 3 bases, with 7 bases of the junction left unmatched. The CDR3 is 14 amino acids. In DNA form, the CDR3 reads TGTGCCAGCAGGGGGACCGGGACAGGCTACGAGCAGTACTTC. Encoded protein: CASRGTGTGYEQYF.

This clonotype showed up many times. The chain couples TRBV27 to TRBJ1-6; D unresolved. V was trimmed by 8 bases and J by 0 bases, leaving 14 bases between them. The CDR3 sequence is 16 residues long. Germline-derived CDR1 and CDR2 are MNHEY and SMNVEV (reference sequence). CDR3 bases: TGTGCCAGCTGGGCAAGGACGAGCTCCTATAATTCACCCCTCCACTTT. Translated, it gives CASWARTSSYNSPLHF.

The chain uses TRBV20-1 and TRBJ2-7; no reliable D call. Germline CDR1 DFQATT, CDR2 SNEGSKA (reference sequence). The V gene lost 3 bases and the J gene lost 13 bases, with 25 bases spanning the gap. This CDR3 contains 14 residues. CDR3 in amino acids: CSARGIGGDDPVYF. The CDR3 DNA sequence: TGCAGTGCTAGGGGAATCGGCGGTGATGATCCAGTCTACTTC.

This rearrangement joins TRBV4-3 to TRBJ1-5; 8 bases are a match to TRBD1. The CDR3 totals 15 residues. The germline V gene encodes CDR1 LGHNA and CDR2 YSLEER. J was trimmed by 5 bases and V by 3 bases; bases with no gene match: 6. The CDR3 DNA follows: TGCGCCAGCAGCCAGGGTACAGGGGGAGATCAGCCCCAGCATTTT. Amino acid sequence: CASSQGTGGDQPQHF.

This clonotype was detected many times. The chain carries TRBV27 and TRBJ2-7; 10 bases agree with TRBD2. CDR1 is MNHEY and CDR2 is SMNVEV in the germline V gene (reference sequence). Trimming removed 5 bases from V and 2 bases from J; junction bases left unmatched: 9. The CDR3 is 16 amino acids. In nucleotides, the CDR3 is TGTGCCAGCAGTCCTTGGGCTAGCGGGGGAACCTACGAGCAGTACTTC. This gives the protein CASSPWASGGTYEQYF.

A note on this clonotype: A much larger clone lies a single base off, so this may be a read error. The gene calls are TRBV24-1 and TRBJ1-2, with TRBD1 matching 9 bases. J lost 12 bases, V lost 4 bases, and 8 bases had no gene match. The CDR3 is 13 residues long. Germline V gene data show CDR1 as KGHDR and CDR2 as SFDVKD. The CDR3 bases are TGTGCCACCAGTGACGACAGGGGGGAAGGCCACACCTTC. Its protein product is CATSDDRGEGHTF.

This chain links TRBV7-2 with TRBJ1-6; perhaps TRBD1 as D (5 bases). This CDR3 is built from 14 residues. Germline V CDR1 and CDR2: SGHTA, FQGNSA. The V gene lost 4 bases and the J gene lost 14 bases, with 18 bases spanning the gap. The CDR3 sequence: CASSSPNRGPSLHF. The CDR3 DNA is TGTGCCAGCAGCTCACCTAACCGGGGCCCCTCCCTCCACTTT.

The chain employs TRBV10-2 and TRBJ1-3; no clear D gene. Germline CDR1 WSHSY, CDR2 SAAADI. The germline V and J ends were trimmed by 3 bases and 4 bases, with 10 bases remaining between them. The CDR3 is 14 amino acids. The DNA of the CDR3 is TGCGCCAGCAGTGACCAGTCGGGCGGAAACACCATATATTTT. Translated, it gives CASSDQSGGNTIYF.

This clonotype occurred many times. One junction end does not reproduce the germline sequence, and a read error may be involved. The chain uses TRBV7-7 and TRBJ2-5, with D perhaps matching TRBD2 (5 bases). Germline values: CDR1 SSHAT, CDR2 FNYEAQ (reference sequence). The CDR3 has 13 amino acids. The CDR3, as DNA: TGTGCTAGCAGCTTAGGACTCCGGGAGACCCAGTACTTC. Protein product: CASSLGLRETQYF.

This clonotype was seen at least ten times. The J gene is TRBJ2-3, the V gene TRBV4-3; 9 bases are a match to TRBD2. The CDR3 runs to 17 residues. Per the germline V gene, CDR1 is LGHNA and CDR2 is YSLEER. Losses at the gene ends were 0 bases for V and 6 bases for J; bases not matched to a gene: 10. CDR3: CASSQDPGGGALDTQYF. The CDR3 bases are TGCGCCAGCAGCCAAGATCCGGGCGGGGGGGCTCTCGATACGCAGTATTTT.

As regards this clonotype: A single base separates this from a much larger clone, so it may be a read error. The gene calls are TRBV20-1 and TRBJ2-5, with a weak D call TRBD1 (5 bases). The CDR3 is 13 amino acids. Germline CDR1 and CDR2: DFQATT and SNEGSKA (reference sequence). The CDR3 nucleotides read TGCAGTGCGATAGTACAGGTCCAAGAGACCCGGTACTTC. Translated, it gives CSAIVQVQETRYF.